This T cell receptor (beta chain) stems from a study of blood T cell repertoires in COVID-19. The participants were between about 18 and 90 years old and came from about two dozen US areas. Participants were placed into cohorts based on the clinical history they reported. During the 2 weeks before they entered the study, exposed participants had met someone with a PCR-confirmed or clinician-diagnosed COVID-19 case. The CDR3 has 16 residues. Trimming removed 6 bases from V and 0 bases from J, with 15 bases in between. Germline V gives CDR1 MNHEY, CDR2 SMNVEV (reference sequence). The data were produced by immunoSEQ multiplex PCR, yet TCRdb's version contains in-frame clones alone and is incomplete. The data show 200,000 to 250,000 clones, with 90% seen just once and about 16% held by the top ten.

The rearrangement links TRBV27 to TRBJ1-5, with D maybe TRBD1 (6 bases). Sequencing was performed on PBMCs or T cells enriched from blood (not recorded which). The source of this sequence is a man aged 25-45 years who had been exposed to COVID-19. The CDR3 here is CASSLGQSNSNQPQHF. CDR3 bases: TGTGCCAGCAGCCTAGGACAGAGCAATAGCAATCAGCCCCAGCATTTT.